This note documents a single TCR beta chain sequence. V dropped 4 bases and J dropped 4 bases, with 7 bases sitting between them. The CDR3 loop spans 12 amino acids. Germline CDR1 ENHRY, CDR2 SYGVKD. The data are from a study of Graves' ophthalmopathy and Graves' hyperthyroidism. RNA transcripts provided the template for amplifying TCR beta CDR3 regions. First-round RT-PCR relied on HTBI primers, and a second-round multiplex PCR came next. TCRdb used MiXCR to reprocess the multiplex PCR reads, holding one entry per CDR3 protein. The sample lists hundreds of thousands of distinct CDR3 sequences, about 47% seen once, with around half in the top ten. Diagnostic conclusions were grounded in clinical symptoms, serum thyroxine, TRAb, thyroid ultrasound and orbital computed tomography.

The chain carries TRBV10-3 and TRBJ1-1, with D unresolved. The TCR was taken from an adult man with Graves' ophthalmopathy. Input material: peripheral blood. CDR3 DNA: TGTGCCATCAGTGGATATGGCACTGAAGCTTTCTTT. Its translation is CAISGYGTEAFF.